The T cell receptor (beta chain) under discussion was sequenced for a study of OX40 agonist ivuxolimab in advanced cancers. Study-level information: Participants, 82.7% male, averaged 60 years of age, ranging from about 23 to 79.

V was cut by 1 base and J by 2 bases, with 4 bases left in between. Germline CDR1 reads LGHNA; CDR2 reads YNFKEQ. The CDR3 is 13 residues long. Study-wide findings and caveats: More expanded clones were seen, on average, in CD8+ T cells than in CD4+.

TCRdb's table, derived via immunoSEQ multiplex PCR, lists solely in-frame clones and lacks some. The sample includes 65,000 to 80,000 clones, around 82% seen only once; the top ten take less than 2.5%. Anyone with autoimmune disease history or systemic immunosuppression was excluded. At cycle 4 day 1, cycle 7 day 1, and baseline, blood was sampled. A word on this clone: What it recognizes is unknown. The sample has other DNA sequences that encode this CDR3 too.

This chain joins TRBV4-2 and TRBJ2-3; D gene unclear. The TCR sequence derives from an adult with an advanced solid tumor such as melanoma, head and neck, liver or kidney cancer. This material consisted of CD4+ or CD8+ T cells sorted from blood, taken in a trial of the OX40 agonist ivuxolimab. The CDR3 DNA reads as TGTGCCAGCAGCCAAGTGTCCACAGATACGCAGTATTTT. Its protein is CASSQVSTDTQYF.